This TCR beta chain was captured by sequencing in a study of blood T cell repertoires in COVID-19. Those enrolled, adults aged about 18 to 95 years, came from 20 to 25 US areas. Sequencing used immunoSEQ multiplex PCR; TCRdb keeps in-frame clones, though not all of them. The top ten clones hold 6.5% to 8.5% of a sample with 150,000 to 200,000 clones, approximately 90% of them seen once. The sample consisted of PBMCs or T cells enriched from blood (not recorded which). The sequence derives from a woman aged 45-60 years who had recovered from COVID-19.

In nucleotides, the CDR3 is TGTGCCAGCCGCACTAGGGGACTTAACACTGAAGCTTTCTTT. This encodes CASRTRGLNTEAFF. The J gene is TRBJ1-1, the V gene TRBV11-3, with TRBD1 as a possible D gene (5 bases). V shed 8 bases and J shed 2 bases, with 15 bases lying between them. Germline V gene lookup returns CDR1 SGHNT and CDR2 YENEEA. CDR3 length: 14 amino acids.